The next 17 T cell receptor beta chains were all read from a single sample in a study of CD4 T cells in relation to SARS-CoV-2 and coronaviruses. Unexposed donor CD4+ T cells date from about 2011-2018, before the COVID-19 pandemic. After about 10 days of culture, CD4+ T cells were isolated. These receptors' targets are unknown. Clones were read by immunoSEQ multiplex PCR, and TCRdb kept only the in-frame ones, dropping some. The data show around 18,000 clones, roughly 77% seen once. The sequencing input was CD4+ T cells from PBMCs, cultured in vitro. Every receptor here comes from a human donor in good health.

This chain uses TRBV12-3 or TRBV12-4 with TRBJ1-5; D is uncertain. V lost 5 bases and J lost 5, with 10 bases in between. CDR3 length: 13 amino acids. The CDR3 nucleotides are TGTGCCAGCAGTCTCACGCGGGATCAGCCCCAGCATTTT. Protein: CASSLTRDQPQHF.

This clone was detected once. The genes are TRBV5-6 and TRBJ2-4; no clear D. The CDR3 is 14 amino acids. Trimming removed 1 base from V and 4 bases from J, with 9 bases in between. Germline V gives CDR1 SGHDT, CDR2 YYEEEE. The CDR3 reads CASSLLDIKNIQYF. DNA for the CDR3: TGTGCCAGCAGCTTGCTGGATATAAAAAACATTCAGTACTTC.

This chain uses TRBV6-1 with TRBJ2-7; TRBD1 matches 10 bases. The germline gives CDR1 MNHNS, CDR2 SASEGT. Unmatched junction bases numbered 8, after V lost 4 bases and J lost 2 bases. This CDR3 is 16 amino acids long. CDR3 residues: CASSGGGGTGAYEQYF. CDR3 coding DNA: TGTGCCAGCAGTGGGGGAGGGGGGACAGGGGCCTACGAGCAGTACTTC.

This clone appeared a single time. The chain uses TRBV28 and TRBJ1-2; maybe TRBD1 (5 bases). Trimming took off 5 bases at V and 4 bases at J, with 17 bases between the two ends. The germline V gene encodes CDR1 MDHEN and CDR2 SYDVKM. The CDR3 runs to 15 residues. CDR3: CASSISYRGAYGYTF. CDR3 in DNA: TGTGCCAGCAGTATATCCTACCGGGGCGCCTATGGCTACACCTTC.

This clone was counted once. The CDR3 region is CASSSSDGANVLTF. CDR3 bases: TGTGCCAGCAGTAGTTCGGACGGGGCCAACGTCCTGACTTTC. The chain uses TRBV5-5 and TRBJ2-6; no clear D. CDR1 and CDR2 (germline): SGHKS, YYEKEE (reference sequence). There are 14 residues in the CDR3. Trimming shortened V by 5 bases and J by 4 bases, and 10 bases separated the two germline ends.

The rearrangement joins TRBV11-1 to TRBJ2-7; 7 bases agree with TRBD1. Germline V gene sequence: CDR1 SGHAT, CDR2 FQDESV (reference sequence). J lost 6 bases, V lost 5 bases, and 10 bases had no gene match. The CDR3 extends over 14 amino acids. The chain's CDR3 is CASSARQGGREQYF. The CDR3 DNA sequence: TGTGCCAGCAGCGCTCGACAGGGTGGGCGCGAGCAGTACTTC.

The J gene is TRBJ1-2, the V gene TRBV6-5; 8 nucleotides line up with TRBD1. Germline lookup yields CDR1 MNHEY and CDR2 SVGAGI. The ends lost 6 bases at V and 8 bases at J; junction bases unmatched: 8. This CDR3 contains 13 residues. The CDR3, as DNA: TGTGCCAGCAGCACTGGACAGGGTAGGGGCTACACCTTC. The encoded protein is CASSTGQGRGYTF.

This clone was found a few times. The CDR3: CASSQRVLDTQYF. As DNA, the CDR3 is TGTGCCAGCAGTCAGCGAGTTTTGGATACGCAGTATTTT. The J gene is TRBJ2-3, the V gene TRBV2, with D uncertain. Germline V CDR1 and CDR2: SNHLY, FYNNEI. Deletions cut 5 bases from V and 6 bases from J, with 12 bases between. CDR3 length: 13 amino acids.

The CDR3 DNA sequence: TGTGCCAGCAGCGTAGTGGGACAAGCAAACACTGAAGCTTTCTTT. It translates to CASSVVGQANTEAFF. V is TRBV9 and J is TRBJ1-1, with D tentatively TRBD1 (6 bases). The V gene's germline CDR1 is SGDLS and CDR2 YYNGEE. Trimming stripped 0 bases from V and 2 bases from J, with 11 bases between. The CDR3 loop spans 15 amino acids.

The J gene is TRBJ2-7, the V gene TRBV6-1; 8 nucleotides match TRBD1. CDR3 length: 18 residues. CDR1 and CDR2 (germline): MNHNS, SASEGT. The trim removed 2 bases at V and 2 bases at J, leaving 14 bases unmatched. CDR3 residues: CASSEFEGPGTGAYEQYF. Here the CDR3 DNA reads TGTGCCAGCAGTGAATTCGAAGGGCCCGGGACAGGAGCCTACGAGCAGTACTTC.

The V and J genes are TRBV5-4 and TRBJ2-3; D could derive from TRBD1 or TRBD2 (7 bases each). The CDR3 totals 17 residues. Looked up from germline, CDR1 is SGHNT and CDR2 is YYREEE (reference sequence). V shed 4 bases and J shed 2 bases, with 20 bases lying between them. CDR3 protein: CASSPTGTNPFTDTQYF. CDR3 coding DNA: TGTGCCAGCAGCCCGACAGGGACTAACCCATTCACAGATACGCAGTATTTT.

V and J are TRBV10-3 and TRBJ1-3; weak D call: TRBD1 (5 bases). Trimming stripped 3 bases from V and 0 bases from J, with 12 bases between. Per germline, CDR1 ENHRY and CDR2 SYGVKD. CDR3 size: 16 residues. CDR3 protein: CAISERGLTSGNTIYF. CDR3 DNA sequence: TGTGCCATCAGTGAAAGGGGTCTAACCTCTGGAAACACCATATATTTT.

The rearrangement uses TRBV28 and TRBJ1-3, with no clear D. The length of the CDR3 is 12 residues. Per germline, CDR1 MDHEN and CDR2 SYDVKM. V shed 2 bases and J shed 9 bases, with 8 bases lying between them. This CDR3 is CASSLSAITIYF. In nucleotides, the CDR3 is TGTGCCAGCAGTTTAAGTGCAATCACCATATATTTT.

The V call is TRBV27, the J call TRBJ1-3; a weak D match, TRBD1 (5 bases). Trimming removed 5 bases at V and 4 bases at J, with 24 bases between. The CDR3 extends over 18 amino acids. Germline V lookup: CDR1 MNHEY, CDR2 SMNVEV (reference sequence). The DNA for the CDR3 is TGTGCCAGCAGTGCCGAAAGGGGTCCAGGACTATTAGGAAACACCATATATTTT. Protein: CASSAERGPGLLGNTIYF.

The chain combines TRBV27 with TRBJ1-1, with 8 bases matching TRBD1. The junction had 11 bases not matched to a gene; V was cut back by 2 bases and J by 12 bases. CDR1 MNHEY and CDR2 SMNVEV come from the germline V gene (reference sequence). This CDR3 comprises 14 residues. The CDR3 loop reads CASSLNRGNTGTFF. For the CDR3, the DNA is TGTGCCAGCAGTTTAAACAGGGGGAACACTGGAACTTTCTTT.

This clone was seen a few times. This chain joins TRBV5-1 and TRBJ2-7, with 13 bases fitting TRBD2. The CDR3 has 16 amino acids. Per the germline V gene, CDR1 is SGHRS and CDR2 is YFSETQ. V lost 4 bases to trimming and J lost 3 bases; unmatched junction nucleotides: 7. This CDR3 is CASSAQGLAGVYEQYF. The CDR3 DNA sequence: TGCGCCAGCAGCGCCCAAGGACTAGCGGGAGTCTACGAGCAGTACTTC.

The chain combines TRBV9 with TRBJ2-7; TRBD2 agrees at 8 bases. The V and J ends lost 4 bases and 5 bases, in that order; junction bases with no gene match: 8. The V gene's germline CDR1 is SGDLS and CDR2 YYNGEE. CDR3 size: 14 residues. This chain's CDR3 is CASSPWTSSDEQYF. CDR3 sequence (DNA): TGTGCCAGCAGCCCGTGGACTAGCTCGGACGAGCAGTACTTC. Combining the CDR3 with reference TRBV9 and TRBJ2-7 gives the whole variable domain DSGVTQTPKHLITATGQRVTLRCSPRSGDLSVYWYQQSLDQGLQFLIQYYNGEERAKGNILERFSAQQFPDLHSELNLSSLELGDSALYFCASSPWTSSDEQYFGPGTRLTVT.